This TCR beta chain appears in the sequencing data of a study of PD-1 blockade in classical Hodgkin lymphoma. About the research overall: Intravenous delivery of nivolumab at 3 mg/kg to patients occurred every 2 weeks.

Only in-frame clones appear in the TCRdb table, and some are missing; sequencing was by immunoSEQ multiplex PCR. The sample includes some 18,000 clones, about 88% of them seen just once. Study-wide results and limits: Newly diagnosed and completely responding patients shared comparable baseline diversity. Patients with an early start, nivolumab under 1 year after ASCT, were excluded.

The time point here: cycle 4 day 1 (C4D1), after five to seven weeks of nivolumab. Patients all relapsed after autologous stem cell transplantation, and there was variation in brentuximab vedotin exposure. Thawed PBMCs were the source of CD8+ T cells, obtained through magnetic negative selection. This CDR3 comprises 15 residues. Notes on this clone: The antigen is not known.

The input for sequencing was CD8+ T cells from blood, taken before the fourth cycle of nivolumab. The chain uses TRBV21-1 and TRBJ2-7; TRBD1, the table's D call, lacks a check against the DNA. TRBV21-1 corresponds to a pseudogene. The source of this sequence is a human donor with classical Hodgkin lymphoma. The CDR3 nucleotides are TGTGCCAGCAGCAAGTGGCTCGGACAGGGTAACGAGCAGTACTTC. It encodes CASSKWLGQGNEQYF.